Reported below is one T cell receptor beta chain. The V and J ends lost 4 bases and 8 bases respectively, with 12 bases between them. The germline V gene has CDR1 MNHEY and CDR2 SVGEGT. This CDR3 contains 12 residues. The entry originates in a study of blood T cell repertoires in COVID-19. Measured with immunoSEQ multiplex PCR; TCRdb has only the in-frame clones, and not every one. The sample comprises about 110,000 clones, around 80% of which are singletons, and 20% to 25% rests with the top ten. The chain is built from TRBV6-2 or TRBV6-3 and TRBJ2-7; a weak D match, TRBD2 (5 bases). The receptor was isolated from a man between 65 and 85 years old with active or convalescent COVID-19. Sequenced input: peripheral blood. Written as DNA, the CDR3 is TGTGCCAGCAGTTTGGGAGCGGCCAAGCAGTACTTC. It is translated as CASSLGAAKQYF.